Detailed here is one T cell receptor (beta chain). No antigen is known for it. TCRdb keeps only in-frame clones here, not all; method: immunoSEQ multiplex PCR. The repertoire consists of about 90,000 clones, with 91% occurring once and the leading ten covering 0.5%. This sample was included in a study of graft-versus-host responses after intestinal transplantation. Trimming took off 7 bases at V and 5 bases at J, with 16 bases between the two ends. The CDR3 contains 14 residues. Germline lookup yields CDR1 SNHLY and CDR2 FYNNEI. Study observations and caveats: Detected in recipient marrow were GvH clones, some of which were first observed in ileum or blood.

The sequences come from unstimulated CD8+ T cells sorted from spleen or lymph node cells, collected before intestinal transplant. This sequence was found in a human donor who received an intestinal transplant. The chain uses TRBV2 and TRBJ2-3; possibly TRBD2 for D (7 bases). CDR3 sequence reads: CASNSGGFGDTQYF. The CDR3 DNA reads TGTGCCAGCAATTCGGGGGGCTTCGGAGATACGCAGTATTTT.